This passage covers 21 T cell receptor beta chains from one sample sequenced in a study of chemoradiotherapy in HPV16-positive cancers. Assay: immunoSEQ multiplex PCR; the TCRdb copy retains only in-frame clones and omits some. The sample has about 67,000 clones; about 88% are singletons. This material consisted of blood, taken from a patient who underwent chemoradiotherapy. The receptors derive from a human donor with HPV-associated anogenital cancer.

The chain has TRBV11-2 and TRBJ2-5, with 12 nucleotides matching TRBD2. V was clipped by 2 bases and J by 4 bases; unmatched bases: 5. The CDR3 sequence is 16 residues long. Germline-derived CDR1 and CDR2 are SGHAT and FQNNGV. The CDR3 DNA is TGTGCCAGCAGCTTATCTAGCGGGGGGGCCGGAGAGACCCAGTACTTC. This gives the protein CASSLSSGGAGETQYF.

This chain connects TRBV6-6 to TRBJ1-4, with 9 bases that match TRBD1. This CDR3 region has 15 residues. The germline V gene has CDR1 MNHNY and CDR2 SVGAGI (reference sequence). V lost 6 bases, J lost 4 bases, and 6 bases stayed unmatched. CDR3 residues: CASSPGTGLNEKLFF. CDR3 in DNA: TGTGCCAGCAGCCCTGGGACAGGGCTTAATGAAAAACTGTTTTTT.

The chain recombines TRBV6-9 with TRBJ1-5; D might be TRBD1 (6 bases). This CDR3 region has 13 residues. The germline V and J ends were trimmed by 5 bases and 7 bases, with 12 bases remaining between them. Germline CDR1 MNHGY, CDR2 SVAAGI. CDR3 sequence: CASSLQQGQPQHF. The CDR3 nucleotides are TGTGCCAGCAGTCTCCAACAGGGACAGCCCCAGCATTTT.

The genes are TRBV15 and TRBJ1-2; tentatively, D is TRBD1 (5 bases). This CDR3 has 14 residues. Germline values: CDR1 LNHNV, CDR2 YYDKDF (reference sequence). Trimming pared 0 bases from V and 3 bases from J, leaving 8 bases between. The CDR3 sequence: CATSRDQGHYGYTF. Written as DNA, the CDR3 is TGTGCCACCAGCAGAGATCAGGGACACTATGGCTACACCTTC.

The rearrangement joins TRBV9 to TRBJ2-5; TRBD2 might be the D (5 bases). TRBJ2-7 matches the DNA end more closely, so the J call is doubtful. The CDR3 is 12 amino acids. Per the germline V gene, CDR1 is SGDLS and CDR2 is YYNGEE. The CDR3 here is CASSASGYEQYF. Here the CDR3 DNA reads TGTGCCAGCAGTGCGAGCGGCTACGAGCAGTACTTC.

This clone came up once. This chain connects TRBV19 to TRBJ1-4, with TRBD1 matching over 8 bases. Per germline, CDR1 LNHDA and CDR2 SQIVND (reference sequence). J gave up 8 bases and V 6 bases, and 8 bases lay outside the gene matches. The CDR3 is made up of 14 amino acids. The CDR3 sequence: CASRQGEYGEKLFF. The DNA of the CDR3 is TGTGCCAGTAGACAGGGGGAGTACGGGGAAAAACTGTTTTTT.

The chain employs TRBV5-4 and TRBJ2-3; 9 positions agree with TRBD1. The V gene end was trimmed by 4 bases and the J gene end by 3 bases; junction bases not matched to a gene: 6. Germline V gene sequence: CDR1 SGHNT, CDR2 YYREEE (reference sequence). The CDR3 is made up of 15 amino acids. In DNA form, the CDR3 reads TGTGCCAGCAGCCAAGGACAGGGGTATACAGATACGCAGTATTTT. It yields the protein CASSQGQGYTDTQYF.

This chain uses TRBV18 with TRBJ1-1; TRBD1 matches 7 bases. The germline CDR1 and CDR2 sequences are KGHSH and LQKENI. J gave up 1 base and V 4 bases, and 3 bases lay outside the gene matches. The CDR3 contains 14 residues. The DNA of the CDR3 is TGTGCCAGCTCACGGAACAGGGGGAACACTGAAGCTTTCTTT. It is translated as CASSRNRGNTEAFF.

V is TRBV5-8 and J is TRBJ2-3; perhaps TRBD2 as D (5 bases). The CDR3 has 15 residues. CDR1 and CDR2 (germline): SGHTS, YDEGEE. V was pared by 4 bases and J by 0 bases, with 12 bases between. CDR3 in amino acids: CASSGERLSTDTQYF. CDR3 bases: TGTGCCAGCAGCGGTGAGCGGCTTAGCACAGATACGCAGTATTTT. The variable domain in full, with the rest retrieved from reference TRBV5-8 and TRBJ2-3, is EAGVTQSPTHLIKTRGQQATLRCSPISGHTSVYWYQQALGLGLQFLLWYDEGEERNRGNFPPRFSGRQFPNYSSELNVNALELEDSALYLCASSGERLSTDTQYFGPGTRLTVL.

A single count supports this clone. The V gene is TRBV18, the J gene TRBJ1-3, with no clear D. The CDR3 has 12 residues. CDR1 and CDR2 from the germline V gene are KGHSH and LQKENI. Deletions cut 6 bases from V and 0 bases from J, with 3 bases between. The CDR3 loop reads CASSDSGNTIYF. As DNA, the CDR3 is TGTGCCAGCTCGGACTCTGGAAACACCATATATTTT.

The chain employs TRBV28 and TRBJ1-1, with no clear D. CDR3 length equals 15 residues. Trimming removed 3 bases from V and 0 bases from J, with 11 bases in between. The germline CDR1 and CDR2 sequences are MDHEN and SYDVKM. The CDR3 DNA reads TGTGCCAGCAGTTTGTCAGGAGCTATGAACACTGAAGCTTTCTTT. Its protein is CASSLSGAMNTEAFF.

This clone was observed a single time. The chain has TRBV7-2 and TRBJ2-1; 9 bases match TRBD2. CDR1 is SGHTA and CDR2 is FQGNSA in the germline V gene. CDR3 size: 15 residues. Trimming took 3 bases from V and 7 from J; bases not matched to a gene: 7. The CDR3 loop is CASSFWASGENEQFF. CDR3 nucleotide sequence: TGTGCCAGCAGCTTCTGGGCTAGCGGGGAGAATGAGCAGTTCTTC.

The chain joins TRBV7-2 to TRBJ2-1; 9 nucleotides line up with TRBD2. CDR3 length: 15 residues. Trimming took 2 bases from V and 7 from J; bases not matched to a gene: 6. CDR1 is SGHTA and CDR2 is FQGNSA in the germline V gene. The CDR3 sequence: CASSLTSGRLNEQFF. The CDR3, as DNA: TGTGCCAGCAGCTTAACGAGCGGGAGGTTAAATGAGCAGTTCTTC.

The chain uses TRBV5-1 and TRBJ1-1; no definite D call. Between the trimmed V and J ends, which lost 4 bases and 0 bases, there was a span of 7 bases. This CDR3 contains 13 residues. Germline V lookup: CDR1 SGHRS, CDR2 YFSETQ. The chain's CDR3 is CASSVNLNTEAFF. The CDR3 DNA reads TGCGCCAGCAGCGTAAACCTGAACACTGAAGCTTTCTTT.

The chain uses TRBV5-1 and TRBJ2-1, with 12 bases that match TRBD1. CDR1 is SGHRS, CDR2 YFSETQ, per germline. This CDR3 is built from 16 residues. V lost 0 bases, J lost 6 bases, and 4 bases stayed unmatched. CDR3 DNA sequence: TGCGCCAGCAGCTTGGCCGGGACAGGGGGCTTCAATGAGCAGTTCTTC. Its protein product is CASSLAGTGGFNEQFF.

V and J are TRBV6-1 and TRBJ2-1; D unresolved. The CDR3 has 13 amino acids. The germline V gene encodes CDR1 MNHNS and CDR2 SASEGT. The germline V and J ends were trimmed by 0 bases and 9 bases, with 9 bases remaining between them. The CDR3 is CASSEAMRREQFF. The CDR3 region has the DNA TGTGCCAGCAGTGAAGCAATGAGGCGTGAGCAGTTCTTC.

This chain connects TRBV9 to TRBJ2-1; 7 nucleotides match TRBD2. V shed 0 bases and J 2 bases; nucleotides not matched to a gene: 2. The CDR3 has 15 amino acids. The germline V gene encodes CDR1 SGDLS and CDR2 YYNGEE. In DNA, the CDR3 is TGTGCCAGCAGCGTAGGCGCGGGGGCCTACAATGAGCAGTTCTTC. It is translated as CASSVGAGAYNEQFF.

The chain employs TRBV19 and TRBJ2-7; TRBD1 aligns across 7 bases. CDR3 length equals 15 residues. Germline CDR1 is LNHDA and CDR2 is SQIVND (reference sequence). The ends lost 4 bases at V and 2 bases at J; junction bases unmatched: 8. In DNA, the CDR3 is TGTGCCAGTAGTACCTTGACAGGGAATCCCTACGAGCAGTACTTC. It codes for CASSTLTGNPYEQYF.

This sequence joins TRBV20-1 and TRBJ1-3; D uncertain. The CDR3 contains 11 residues. V was cut by 7 bases and J by 3 bases, with 7 bases left in between. Germline assignment: CDR1 DFQATT and CDR2 SNEGSKA (reference sequence). The CDR3 sequence is CSGVDGNTIYF. The CDR3 DNA sequence: TGCAGTGGGGTAGATGGAAACACCATATATTTT.

The chain couples TRBV28 to TRBJ2-1; weak D call: TRBD2 (6 bases). V lost 4 bases and J 5 bases, leaving 9 bases between the germline ends. This CDR3 spans 13 amino acids. Per the germline V gene, CDR1 is MDHEN and CDR2 is SYDVKM. In DNA, the CDR3 is TGTGCCAGCAGTTCGGGACTCAACAATGAGCAGTTCTTC. Encoded protein: CASSSGLNNEQFF.

The V gene is TRBV28, the J gene TRBJ1-5; weak D call: TRBD1 (5 bases). Germline CDR1 MDHEN, CDR2 SYDVKM. The CDR3 spans 14 residues. Deletions cut 6 bases from V and 5 bases from J, with 14 bases between. The CDR3 DNA is TGTGCCAGCAGGAATTCAGGGATGCATCAGCCCCAGCATTTT. Translation: CASRNSGMHQPQHF.